This T cell receptor beta chain was recovered during a study of vaccination effects on CD4 cells after COVID-19. For the study at large: Two doses of BNT162b2 or mRNA-1273 vaccine were administered to participants. Sample collection from a couple of convalescent patients occurred 16 days and one week before vaccination.

The CDR3 has 14 residues. The trim removed 0 bases at V and 3 bases at J, leaving 1 base unmatched. Germline V CDR1 and CDR2: SGHRS, YFSETQ. Expansion with viral peptide pools was applied to antigen-specific CD4+ T cells by the ViraFEST assay prior to sequencing. Scientists isolated CD4+ T cells after a roughly nine-day culture period ended. Confirmation by PCR established that the person had SARS-CoV-2 infection between March and December 2020. PBMC were cultured at fewer than 2.5 million per well with roughly 10 IU/ml IL-2 and 7.5 to 10 ug/ml peptides. IL-2 medium supplanted half the medium on days 3 and 7. Assay: immunoSEQ multiplex PCR; the TCRdb copy retains only in-frame clones and omits some. The sample includes around 20,000 clones, roughly 69% of them seen just once. Note on this clone: The antigen remains undetermined.

The clonotype originates from a human donor who had a prior SARS-CoV-2 infection. Here the sequenced sample was CD4+ T cells from PBMCs cultured with a peptide pool, taken before COVID-19 vaccination. This rearrangement joins TRBV5-1 to TRBJ2-7; TRBD1 aligns across 9 bases. For the CDR3, the DNA is TGCGCCAGCAGCTTGGGACAGGGGGGCTACGAGCAGTACTTC. It translates to CASSLGQGGYEQYF. The entire variable domain, with the rest obtained from reference TRBV5-1 and TRBJ2-7, is as follows: KAGVTQTPRYLIKTRGQQVTLSCSPISGHRSVSWYQQTPGQGLQFLFEYFSETQRNKGNFPGRFSGRQFSNSRSEMNVSTLELGDSALYLCASSLGQGGYEQYFGPGTRLTVT.